One sample yielded the 10 T cell receptor beta chains listed below, sequenced in a study of T cell responses to AZD1222 COVID-19 vaccine. Libraries were prepared by immunoSEQ multiplex PCR; TCRdb keeps only in-frame clonotypes and omits some of them. The sample carries some 40,000 clones, 88% recorded once. Sequenced material: peripheral blood, taken 28 days after the second dose of the MenACWY control vaccine. Every receptor here comes from an adult who received the MenACWY meningococcal vaccine as a control.

V gene TRBV5-5 combines with J gene TRBJ1-1; a weak D match, TRBD1 (5 bases). This CDR3 region has 15 residues. The V and J ends lost 0 bases and 5 bases respectively, with 14 bases between them. Germline lookup yields CDR1 SGHKS and CDR2 YYEKEE (reference sequence). The CDR3 loop reads CASSLEGTGGTEAFF. The DNA of the CDR3 is TGTGCCAGCAGCTTGGAAGGCACCGGGGGGACTGAAGCTTTCTTT.

The chain combines TRBV5-5 with TRBJ2-7, with D perhaps matching TRBD1 (7 bases). The CDR3 has 16 residues. CDR1 and CDR2 from the germline V gene are SGHKS and YYEKEE (reference sequence). V lost 4 bases, J lost 2 bases, and 19 bases lay in between. CDR3 sequence: CASSPGPQGRTYEQYF. In nucleotides, the CDR3 is TGTGCCAGCAGCCCGGGACCACAGGGGAGGACCTACGAGCAGTACTTC.

This chain connects TRBV4-1 to TRBJ2-5, with D perhaps TRBD1 or TRBD2 (5 bases each). The CDR3 totals 16 residues. V was clipped by 3 bases and J by 2 bases, with 16 bases between them. CDR1 MGHRA and CDR2 YSYEKL come from the germline V gene. The DNA of the CDR3 is TGCGCCAGCAGCCACACTGGGACGGGCCCTCAAGAGACCCAGTACTTC. Residues: CASSHTGTGPQETQYF.

This sequence joins TRBV28 and TRBJ1-2; no clear D. From germline, CDR1 is MDHEN and CDR2 SYDVKM. V lost 2 bases and J lost 1, with 8 bases in between. The CDR3 consists of 14 residues. The CDR3 region has the DNA TGTGCCAGCAGTTTAGGGTCGATTAACTATGGCTACACCTTC. It is translated as CASSLGSINYGYTF.

This chain uses TRBV5-1 with TRBJ1-1, with D maybe TRBD1 (5 bases). Germline V gives CDR1 SGHRS, CDR2 YFSETQ. This CDR3 has 14 amino acids. Trimming removed 5 bases from V and 3 bases from J, with 14 bases in between. The CDR3 loop reads CASRGGTKHTEAFF. The CDR3 nucleotides are TGCGCCAGCAGGGGGGGGACGAAGCACACTGAAGCTTTCTTT.

This rearrangement joins TRBV5-4 to TRBJ2-1; 9 nucleotides match TRBD2. The CDR3 is 18 amino acids. Trimming cost V 0 bases and J 7 bases; bases outside gene matches: 14. Per the germline V gene, CDR1 is SGHNT and CDR2 is YYREEE (reference sequence). The CDR3 reads CASSLGWVRAGGRNEQFF. The CDR3 region has the DNA TGTGCCAGCAGCTTGGGTTGGGTTCGAGCGGGAGGTAGGAATGAGCAGTTCTTC.

The chain carries TRBV11-3 and TRBJ1-1, with 10 bases lining up with TRBD1. V was clipped by 5 bases and J by 5 bases; unmatched bases: 5. The V gene's germline CDR1 is SGHNT and CDR2 YENEEA. The CDR3 is made up of 14 amino acids. As DNA, the CDR3 is TGTGCCAGCAGCCCCGGGACAGGGGAAACTGAAGCTTTCTTT. It codes for CASSPGTGETEAFF.

This clone was seen a single time. The rearrangement uses TRBV5-1 and TRBJ2-1; no reliable D call. Trimming stripped 4 bases from V and 8 bases from J, with 19 bases between. Germline CDR1 SGHRS, CDR2 YFSETQ. This CDR3 is 15 amino acids long. CDR3 in amino acids: CASSPVPSPEDEQFF. The CDR3 DNA reads TGCGCCAGCAGCCCGGTCCCGTCCCCGGAAGATGAGCAGTTCTTC.

This clone was detected once. The chain is built from TRBV29-1 and TRBJ2-7, with 10 bases identical to TRBD2. With V trimmed by 4 bases and J by 4 bases, 7 bases remained unmatched. The CDR3 loop spans 14 amino acids. CDR1 is SQVTM, CDR2 ANQGSEA, per germline. CDR3 sequence reads: CSVALLAGEYEQYF. CDR3 nucleotide sequence: TGCAGCGTTGCACTTCTAGCGGGAGAGTACGAGCAGTACTTC.

This rearrangement joins TRBV27 to TRBJ2-1; D call uncertain. Germline CDR1 MNHEY, CDR2 SMNVEV (reference sequence). The CDR3 length is 13 residues. V lost 2 bases and J 5 bases, leaving 7 bases between the germline ends. CDR3 in amino acids: CASSLMPDNEQFF. For the CDR3, the DNA is TGTGCCAGCAGTTTAATGCCAGACAATGAGCAGTTCTTC.